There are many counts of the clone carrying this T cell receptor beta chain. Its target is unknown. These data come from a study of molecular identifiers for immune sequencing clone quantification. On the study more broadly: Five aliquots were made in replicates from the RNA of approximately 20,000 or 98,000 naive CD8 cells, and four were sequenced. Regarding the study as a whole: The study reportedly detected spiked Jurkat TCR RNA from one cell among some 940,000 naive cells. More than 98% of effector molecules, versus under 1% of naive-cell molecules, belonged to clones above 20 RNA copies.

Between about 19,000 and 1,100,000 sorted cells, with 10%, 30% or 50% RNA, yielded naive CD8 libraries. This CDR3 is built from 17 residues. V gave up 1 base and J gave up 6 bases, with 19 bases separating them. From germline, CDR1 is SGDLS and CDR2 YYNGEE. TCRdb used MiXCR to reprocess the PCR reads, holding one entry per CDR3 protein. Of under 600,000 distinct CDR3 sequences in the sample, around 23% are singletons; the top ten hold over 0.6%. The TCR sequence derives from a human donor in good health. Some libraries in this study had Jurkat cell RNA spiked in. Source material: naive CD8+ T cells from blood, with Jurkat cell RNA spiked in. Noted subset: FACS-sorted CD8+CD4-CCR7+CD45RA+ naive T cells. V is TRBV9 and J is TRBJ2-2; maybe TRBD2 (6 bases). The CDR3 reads CASSVSGTPGGSGELFF. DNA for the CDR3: TGTGCCAGCAGCGTATCCGGGACTCCAGGCGGTTCCGGGGAGCTGTTTTTT. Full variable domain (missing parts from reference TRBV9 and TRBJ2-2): DSGVTQTPKHLITATGQRVTLRCSPRSGDLSVYWYQQSLDQGLQFLIQYYNGEERAKGNILERFSAQQFPDLHSELNLSSLELGDSALYFCASSVSGTPGGSGELFFGEGSRLTVL.